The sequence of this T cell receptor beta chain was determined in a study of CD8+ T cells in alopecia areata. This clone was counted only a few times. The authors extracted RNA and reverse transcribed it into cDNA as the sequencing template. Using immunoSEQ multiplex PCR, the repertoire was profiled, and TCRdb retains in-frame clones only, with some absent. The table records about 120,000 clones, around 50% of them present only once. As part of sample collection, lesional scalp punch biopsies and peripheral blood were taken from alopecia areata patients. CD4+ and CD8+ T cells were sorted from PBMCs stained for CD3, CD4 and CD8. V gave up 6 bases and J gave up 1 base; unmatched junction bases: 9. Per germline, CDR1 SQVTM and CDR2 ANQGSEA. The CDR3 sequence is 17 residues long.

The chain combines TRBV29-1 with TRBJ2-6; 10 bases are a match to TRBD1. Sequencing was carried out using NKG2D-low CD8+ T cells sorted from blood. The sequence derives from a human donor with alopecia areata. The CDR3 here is CSVGRQGAGSGANVLTF. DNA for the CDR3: TGCAGCGTGGGAAGACAGGGGGCAGGATCTGGGGCCAACGTCCTGACTTTC.